This TCR beta chain emerged from a study of cytomegalovirus exposure and HLA in healthy donors. Findings of the study overall: On later analysis, the bulk of CMV-associated TCR beta chains appeared to be HLA-restricted. Sequencing probably produced one cluster of sequence variants that were highly shared. TCR beta V- and J-gene trimming, according to a later analysis, was linked to a missense DCLRE1C variant.

At collection, donors were nominally healthy, but unrecorded immune exposures were probable. About this clone: The antigen is unknown.

The trim removed 10 bases at V and 2 bases at J, leaving 9 bases unmatched. Looked up from germline, CDR1 is ENHRY and CDR2 is SYGVKD. This CDR3 spans 14 amino acids. Both 60 Vbeta primers and 13 Jbeta primers went into the PCR. TCRdb keeps only in-frame clones here, not all; method: immunoSEQ multiplex PCR. The sample includes 100,000 to 150,000 clones, 83% of them seen just once. The source material was PBMCs. The TCR originated in a man in his late teens or twenties in good health and CMV-seropositive. The chain has TRBV10-3 and TRBJ2-3; 7 nucleotides match TRBD2. The CDR3 DNA reads TGTGCCACCGCCCGGGAGGAGAACACAGATACGCAGTATTTT. Protein sequence: CATAREENTDTQYF.